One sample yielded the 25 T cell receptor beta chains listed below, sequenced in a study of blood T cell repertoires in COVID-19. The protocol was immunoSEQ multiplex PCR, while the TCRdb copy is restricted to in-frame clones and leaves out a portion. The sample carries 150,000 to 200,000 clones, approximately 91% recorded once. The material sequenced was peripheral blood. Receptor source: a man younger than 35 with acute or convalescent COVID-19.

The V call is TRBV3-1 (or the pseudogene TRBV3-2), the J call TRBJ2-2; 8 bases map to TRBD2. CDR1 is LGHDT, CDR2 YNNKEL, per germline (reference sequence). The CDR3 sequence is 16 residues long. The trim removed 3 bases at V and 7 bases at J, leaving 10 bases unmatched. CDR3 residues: CASSQTRGGFYGELFF. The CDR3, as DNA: TGTGCCAGCAGCCAGACACGCGGGGGGTTCTACGGGGAGCTGTTTTTT.

CDR3 bases: TGTGCCAGCAGCGATCGCGGAGAATCTATCGTGGATGGGGAGGGTGGAAACACCATATATTTT. This sequence encodes CASSDRGESIVDGEGGNTIYF. The chain uses TRBV9 and TRBJ1-3; D not certain. Germline lookup yields CDR1 SGDLS and CDR2 YYNGEE. This CDR3 is 21 amino acids long. V dropped 3 bases and J dropped 3 bases, with 31 bases sitting between them.

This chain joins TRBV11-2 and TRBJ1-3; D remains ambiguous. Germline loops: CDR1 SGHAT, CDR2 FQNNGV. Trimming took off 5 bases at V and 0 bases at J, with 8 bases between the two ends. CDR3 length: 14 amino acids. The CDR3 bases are TGTGCCAGCAGCCCGAGAATCTCTGGAAACACCATATATTTT. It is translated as CASSPRISGNTIYF.

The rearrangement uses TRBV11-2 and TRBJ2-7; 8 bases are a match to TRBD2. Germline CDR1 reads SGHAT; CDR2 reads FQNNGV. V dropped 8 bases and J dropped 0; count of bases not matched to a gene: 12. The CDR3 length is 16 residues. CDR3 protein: CASQSIAGFNSYEQYF. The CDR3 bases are TGTGCCAGCCAGAGCATAGCGGGATTTAACTCCTACGAGCAGTACTTC.

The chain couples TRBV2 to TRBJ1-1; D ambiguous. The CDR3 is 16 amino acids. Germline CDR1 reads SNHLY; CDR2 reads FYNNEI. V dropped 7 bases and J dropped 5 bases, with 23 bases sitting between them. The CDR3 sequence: CASKKAGGVLMTEAFF. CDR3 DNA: TGTGCCAGCAAAAAAGCGGGCGGGGTTTTGATGACTGAAGCTTTCTTT.

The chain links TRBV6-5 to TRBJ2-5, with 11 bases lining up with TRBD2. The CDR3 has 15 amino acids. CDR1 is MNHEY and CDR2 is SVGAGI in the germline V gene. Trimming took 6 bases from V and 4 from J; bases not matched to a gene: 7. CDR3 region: CASSVAGGPGETQYF. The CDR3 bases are TGTGCCAGCAGCGTAGCGGGAGGGCCGGGAGAGACCCAGTACTTC.

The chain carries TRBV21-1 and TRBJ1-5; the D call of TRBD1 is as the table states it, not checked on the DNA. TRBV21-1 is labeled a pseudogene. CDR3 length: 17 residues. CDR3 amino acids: CASSQEEPEGTDQPQHF. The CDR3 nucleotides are TGTGCCAGCAGCCAAGAGGAGCCAGAGGGGACAGATCAGCCCCAGCATTTT.

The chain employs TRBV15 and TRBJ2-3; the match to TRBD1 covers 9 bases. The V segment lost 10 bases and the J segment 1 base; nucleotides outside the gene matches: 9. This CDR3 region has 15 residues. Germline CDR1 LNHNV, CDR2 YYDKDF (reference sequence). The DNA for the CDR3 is TGTGCCATCGGGACAGGGAGCAGTGGCACAGATACGCAGTATTTT. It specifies CAIGTGSSGTDTQYF.

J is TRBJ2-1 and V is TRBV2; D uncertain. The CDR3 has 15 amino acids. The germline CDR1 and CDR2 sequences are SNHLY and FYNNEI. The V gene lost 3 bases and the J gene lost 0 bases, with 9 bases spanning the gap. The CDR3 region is CASSERHTSYNEQFF. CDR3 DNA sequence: TGTGCCAGCAGTGAGCGGCACACCTCCTACAATGAGCAGTTCTTC.

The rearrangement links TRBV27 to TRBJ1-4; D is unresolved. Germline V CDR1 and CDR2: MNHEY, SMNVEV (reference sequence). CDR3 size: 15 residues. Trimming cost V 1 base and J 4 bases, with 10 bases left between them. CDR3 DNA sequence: TGTGCCAGCAGTTTATTAGCGGATAGTAATGAAAAACTGTTTTTT. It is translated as CASSLLADSNEKLFF.

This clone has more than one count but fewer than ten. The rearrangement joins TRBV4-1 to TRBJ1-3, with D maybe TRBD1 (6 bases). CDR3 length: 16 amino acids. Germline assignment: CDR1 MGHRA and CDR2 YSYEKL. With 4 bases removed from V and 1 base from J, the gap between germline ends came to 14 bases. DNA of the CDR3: TGCGCCAGCAGCCGTCCAACAGGGAGTTCTGGAAACACCATATATTTT. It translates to CASSRPTGSSGNTIYF.

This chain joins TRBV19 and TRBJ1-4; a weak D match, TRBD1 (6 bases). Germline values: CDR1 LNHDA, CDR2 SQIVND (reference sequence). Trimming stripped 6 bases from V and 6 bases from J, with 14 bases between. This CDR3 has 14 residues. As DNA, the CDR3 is TGTGCCAGTAGGATCAGGGGAGGGGATGAAAAACTGTTTTTT. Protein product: CASRIRGGDEKLFF.

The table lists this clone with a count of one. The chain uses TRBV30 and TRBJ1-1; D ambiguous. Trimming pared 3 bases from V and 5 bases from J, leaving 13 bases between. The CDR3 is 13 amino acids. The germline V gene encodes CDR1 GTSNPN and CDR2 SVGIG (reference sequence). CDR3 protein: CAWRLTEETEAFF. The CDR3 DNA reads TGTGCCTGGAGGCTCACGGAGGAGACTGAAGCTTTCTTT.

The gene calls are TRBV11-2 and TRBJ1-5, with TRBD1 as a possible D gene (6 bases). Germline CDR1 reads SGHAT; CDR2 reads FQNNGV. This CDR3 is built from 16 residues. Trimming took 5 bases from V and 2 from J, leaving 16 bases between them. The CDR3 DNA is TGTGCCAGCAGCCCTATAGGGGGAGTCGGCAATCAGCCCCAGCATTTT. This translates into CASSPIGGVGNQPQHF.

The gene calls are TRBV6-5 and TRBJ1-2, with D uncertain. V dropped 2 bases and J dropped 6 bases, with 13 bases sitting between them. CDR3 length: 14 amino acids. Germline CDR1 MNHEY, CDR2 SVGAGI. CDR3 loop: CASSYNGRMDGYTF. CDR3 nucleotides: TGTGCCAGCAGTTACAACGGCAGGATGGATGGCTACACCTTC.

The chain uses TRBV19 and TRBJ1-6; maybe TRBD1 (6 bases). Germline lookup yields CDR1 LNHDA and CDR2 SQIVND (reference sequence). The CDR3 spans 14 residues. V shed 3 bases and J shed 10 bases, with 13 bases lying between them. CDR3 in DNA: TGTGCCAGTAGTATGATCAGGGGTGGATCACCCCTCCACTTT. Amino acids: CASSMIRGGSPLHF.

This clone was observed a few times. CDR3 in DNA: TGTGCCAGCAGCTCATTGGGGGGGTCGAACACCGGGGAGCTGTTTTTT. This translates into CASSSLGGSNTGELFF. V and J are TRBV5-4 and TRBJ2-2, with 7 bases aligning to TRBD2. The CDR3 contains 16 residues. V gave up 3 bases and J gave up 0 bases; unmatched junction bases: 5. CDR1 SGHNT and CDR2 YYREEE come from the germline V gene (reference sequence).

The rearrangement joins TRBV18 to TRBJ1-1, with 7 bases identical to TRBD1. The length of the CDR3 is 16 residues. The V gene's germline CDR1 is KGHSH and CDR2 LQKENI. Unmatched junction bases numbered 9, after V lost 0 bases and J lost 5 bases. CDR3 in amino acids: CASSPPGQSSRTEAFF. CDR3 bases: TGTGCCAGCTCACCACCGGGACAGTCCTCGAGAACTGAAGCTTTCTTT.

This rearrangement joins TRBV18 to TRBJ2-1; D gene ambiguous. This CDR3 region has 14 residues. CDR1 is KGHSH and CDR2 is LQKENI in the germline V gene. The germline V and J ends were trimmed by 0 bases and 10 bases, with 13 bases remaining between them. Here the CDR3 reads CASSPPARIGEQFF. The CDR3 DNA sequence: TGTGCCAGCTCACCACCGGCCCGGATCGGGGAGCAGTTCTTC. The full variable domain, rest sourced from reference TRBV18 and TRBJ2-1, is NAGVMQNPRHLVRRRGQEARLRCSPMKGHSHVYWYRQLPEEGLKFMVYLQKENIIDESGMPKERFSAEFPKEGPSILRIQQVVRGDSAAYFCASSPPARIGEQFFGPGTRLTVL.

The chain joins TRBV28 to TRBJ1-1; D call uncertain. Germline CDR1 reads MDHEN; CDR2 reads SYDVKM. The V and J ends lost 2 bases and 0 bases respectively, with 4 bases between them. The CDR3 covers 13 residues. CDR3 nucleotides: TGTGCCAGCAGTTTACCTATGAACACTGAAGCTTTCTTT. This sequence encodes CASSLPMNTEAFF.

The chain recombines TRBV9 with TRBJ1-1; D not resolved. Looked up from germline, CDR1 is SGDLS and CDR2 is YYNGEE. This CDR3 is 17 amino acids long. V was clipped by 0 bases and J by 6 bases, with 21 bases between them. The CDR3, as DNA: TGTGCCAGCAGCGTAGGGGCCCACATCGGTTTGGACTCTGAAGCTTTCTTT. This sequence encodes CASSVGAHIGLDSEAFF.

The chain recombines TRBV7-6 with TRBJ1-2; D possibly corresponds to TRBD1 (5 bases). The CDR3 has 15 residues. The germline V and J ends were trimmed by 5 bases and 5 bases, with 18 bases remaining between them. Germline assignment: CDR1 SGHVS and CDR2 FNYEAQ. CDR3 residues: CASSLLQGKGYGYTF. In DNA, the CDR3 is TGTGCCAGCAGCCTACTTCAGGGAAAGGGGTATGGCTACACCTTC.

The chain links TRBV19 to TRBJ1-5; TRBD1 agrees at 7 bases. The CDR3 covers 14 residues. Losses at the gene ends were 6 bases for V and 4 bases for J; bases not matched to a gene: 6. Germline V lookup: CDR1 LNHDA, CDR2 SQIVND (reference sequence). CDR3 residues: CASRLTGVNQPQHF. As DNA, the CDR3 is TGTGCCAGTAGGCTAACAGGGGTGAATCAGCCCCAGCATTTT. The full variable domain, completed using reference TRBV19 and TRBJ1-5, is DGGITQSPKYLFRKEGQNVTLSCEQNLNHDAMYWYRQDPGQGLRLIYYSQIVNDFQKGDIAEGYSVSREKKESFPLTVTSAQKNPTAFYLCASRLTGVNQPQHFGDGTRLSIL.

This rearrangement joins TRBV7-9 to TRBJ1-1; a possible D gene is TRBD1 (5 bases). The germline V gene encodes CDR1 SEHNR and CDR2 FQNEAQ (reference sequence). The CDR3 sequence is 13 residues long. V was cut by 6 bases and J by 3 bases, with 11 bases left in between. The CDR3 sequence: CASSKLGDTEAFF. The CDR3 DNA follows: TGTGCCAGCAGTAAATTAGGGGACACTGAAGCTTTCTTT.

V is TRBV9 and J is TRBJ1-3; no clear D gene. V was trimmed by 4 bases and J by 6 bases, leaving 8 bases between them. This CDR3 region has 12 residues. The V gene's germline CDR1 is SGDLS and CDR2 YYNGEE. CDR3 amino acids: CASSPSANTIYF. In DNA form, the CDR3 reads TGTGCCAGCAGCCCGAGTGCAAACACCATATATTTT.